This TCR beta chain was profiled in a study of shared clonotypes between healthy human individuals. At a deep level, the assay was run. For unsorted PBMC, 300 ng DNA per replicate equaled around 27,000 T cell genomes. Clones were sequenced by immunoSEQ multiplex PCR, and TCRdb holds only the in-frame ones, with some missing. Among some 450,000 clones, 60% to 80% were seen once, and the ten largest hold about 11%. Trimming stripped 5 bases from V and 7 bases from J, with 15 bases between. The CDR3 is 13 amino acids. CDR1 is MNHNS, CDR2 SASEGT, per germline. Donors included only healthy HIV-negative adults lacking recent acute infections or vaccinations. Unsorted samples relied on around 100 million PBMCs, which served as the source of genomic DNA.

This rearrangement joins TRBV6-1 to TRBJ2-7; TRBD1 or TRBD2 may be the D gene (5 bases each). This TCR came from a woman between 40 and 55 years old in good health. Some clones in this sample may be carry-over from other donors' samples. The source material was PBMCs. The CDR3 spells CASSLGDGGEQYF. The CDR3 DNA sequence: TGTGCCAGCAGTCTGGGGGACGGTGGGGAGCAGTACTTC.